Below are 8 T cell receptor beta chains sequenced from a single sample in a study of cytomegalovirus exposure and HLA in healthy donors. Amplification used 60 Vbeta primers and 13 Jbeta primers. Assay: immunoSEQ multiplex PCR; the TCRdb copy retains only in-frame clones and omits some. The table includes about 100,000 clones, around 69% detected once. The sequenced sample consisted of PBMCs. These receptor sequences come from a woman aged 55-75 years in good health and CMV-seropositive.

V usage is TRBV28 and J usage is TRBJ1-1; possible D gene TRBD1, 5 bases. CDR3 length: 13 residues. CDR1 is MDHEN, CDR2 SYDVKM, per germline. Trimming pared 6 bases from V and 8 bases from J, leaving 16 bases between. CDR3 bases: TGTGCCAGCAGGATAACAGGTCTTCGGGAAGCTTTCTTT. It specifies CASRITGLREAFF.

This sequence joins TRBV4-2 and TRBJ2-2; D uncertain. V dropped 1 base and J dropped 3 bases, with 9 bases sitting between them. CDR1 LGHNA and CDR2 YNFKEQ come from the germline V gene. This CDR3 has 15 residues. Here the CDR3 reads CASSQAPPDTGELFF. The CDR3 DNA reads TGTGCCAGCAGCCAAGCCCCCCCCGACACCGGGGAGCTGTTTTTT.

The table lists this clone with a count of one. The chain has TRBV6-5 and TRBJ2-7; 8 bases match TRBD1. Germline CDR1 and CDR2: MNHEY and SVGAGI. J gave up 3 bases and V 4 bases, and 2 bases lay outside the gene matches. The CDR3 runs 13 residues. This CDR3 reads CASSLDRVYEQYF. In nucleotides, the CDR3 is TGTGCCAGCAGTTTGGACAGGGTCTACGAGCAGTACTTC.

In DNA form, the CDR3 reads TGTGCCAGCAGCTCCCGACTAGCATCTAGGCCATACGAGCAGTACTTC. Translation gives CASSSRLASRPYEQYF. This chain joins TRBV5-6 and TRBJ2-7; 7 bases line up with TRBD2. The length of the CDR3 is 16 residues. CDR1 and CDR2 (germline): SGHDT, YYEEEE. The V and J ends lost 3 bases and 4 bases, in that order; junction bases with no gene match: 13.

This clone was seen only a few times. The chain carries TRBV7-9 and TRBJ1-1, with TRBD1 as a possible D gene (6 bases). The ends were cut back, 3 bases at V and 9 bases at J, with 17 bases in the middle. The CDR3 totals 14 residues. Germline V gene data show CDR1 as SEHNR and CDR2 as FQNEAQ (reference sequence). Here the CDR3 reads CASSFGGEQGQAFF. In nucleotides, the CDR3 is TGTGCCAGCAGCTTCGGTGGGGAACAGGGACAAGCTTTCTTT.

The chain has TRBV6-1 and TRBJ2-1; possibly TRBD2 for D (5 bases). Germline V gene sequence: CDR1 MNHNS, CDR2 SASEGT. V was clipped by 5 bases and J by 4 bases, with 9 bases between them. The CDR3 consists of 13 residues. CDR3 DNA sequence: TGTGCCAGCAGTCGGACTGGGTACAATGAGCAGTTCTTC. Protein product: CASSRTGYNEQFF.

The genes are TRBV11-3 and TRBJ2-3, with 9 bases that match TRBD2. Germline CDR1 reads SGHNT; CDR2 reads YENEEA. Trimming at V came to 5 bases and at J to 2 bases, leaving 8 bases not matched to a gene. CDR3 size: 16 residues. CDR3: CASSQGTSSHTDTQYF. In DNA form, the CDR3 reads TGTGCCAGCAGCCAAGGGACTAGCAGTCACACAGATACGCAGTATTTT.

This clone came up once. This sequence joins TRBV7-9 and TRBJ2-5; 7 positions agree with TRBD1. CDR1 is SEHNR and CDR2 is FQNEAQ in the germline V gene (reference sequence). Trimming cost V 3 bases and J 13 bases; bases outside gene matches: 14. The CDR3 length is 14 residues. CDR3 in amino acids: CASSLLLRDSARYF. The CDR3 coding sequence is TGTGCCAGCAGCTTGCTACTCCGGGACAGCGCCCGGTACTTC.